Shown below are 9 T cell receptor beta chains from a single sample sequenced in a study of CD8+ T cells in alopecia areata. Once RNA had been extracted, it was reverse transcribed into cDNA to act as the sequencing template. TCRdb's copy holds only in-frame clones and misses some; the assay was immunoSEQ multiplex PCR. The sample holds about 130,000 clones, about 50% seen once. Source: CD8+ T cells sorted from blood, taken at week 0. The source of these receptors is a human donor with alopecia areata.

V and J are TRBV11-2 and TRBJ2-5; 11 nucleotides match TRBD2. Germline CDR1 is SGHAT and CDR2 is FQNNGV. With 3 bases clipped from V and 3 bases from J, the junction kept 6 bases outside the gene matches. There are 16 residues in the CDR3. CDR3 sequence: CASSFPSGGIKETQYF. In DNA form, the CDR3 reads TGTGCCAGCAGCTTTCCTAGCGGGGGGATTAAAGAGACCCAGTACTTC.

The chain links TRBV27 to TRBJ2-1; D ambiguous. Germline CDR1 MNHEY, CDR2 SMNVEV (reference sequence). The length of the CDR3 is 12 residues. Trimming took off 5 bases at V and 6 bases at J, with 8 bases between the two ends. The CDR3 reads CASSTKGNEQFF. The CDR3 coding sequence is TGTGCCAGCAGTACTAAGGGCAATGAGCAGTTCTTC.

The rearrangement links TRBV27 to TRBJ1-6; D is possibly TRBD1 (5 bases). This CDR3 comprises 13 residues. Trimming took 0 bases from V and 9 from J, leaving 6 bases between them. CDR1 and CDR2 from the germline V gene are MNHEY and SMNVEV (reference sequence). The CDR3: CASSLSGVSPLHF. The CDR3, as DNA: TGTGCCAGCAGTTTATCGGGGGTTTCACCCCTCCACTTT.

This chain joins TRBV13 and TRBJ1-1; D gene unclear. The V end was cut by 5 bases, the J end by 4 bases, with 14 bases between. The CDR3 totals 14 residues. Germline CDR1 PRHDT, CDR2 FYEKMQ (reference sequence). The CDR3 is CASSTQRWVTEAFF. CDR3 coding DNA: TGTGCCAGCAGCACTCAGCGGTGGGTCACTGAAGCTTTCTTT.

This clone showed up just a few times. The chain couples TRBV27 to TRBJ2-1; D is unclear. The V end was cut by 1 base, the J end by 4 bases, with 5 bases between. Germline V gene sequence: CDR1 MNHEY, CDR2 SMNVEV (reference sequence). The CDR3 is made up of 13 amino acids. CDR3 region: CASSLLGYNEQFF. Written as DNA, the CDR3 is TGTGCCAGCAGTTTATTGGGGTACAATGAGCAGTTCTTC.

This rearrangement joins TRBV29-1 to TRBJ1-1; D is unresolved. Germline CDR1 reads SQVTM; CDR2 reads ANQGSEA. The V end lost 6 bases, the J end lost 0 bases, and 17 bases lay between the germline ends. CDR3 size: 15 residues. The DNA of the CDR3 is TGCAGCGTGTTCCTACCCCGGAATATGAACACTGAAGCTTTCTTT. It translates to CSVFLPRNMNTEAFF.

This CDR3 reads CSVEDQNTGELFF. CDR3 coding DNA: TGCAGCGTTGAAGATCAGAACACCGGGGAGCTGTTTTTT. The rearrangement links TRBV29-1 to TRBJ2-2; no firm D call. The CDR3 runs to 13 residues. Germline V gives CDR1 SQVTM, CDR2 ANQGSEA. V gave up 0 bases and J gave up 1 base, with 3 bases separating them.

The chain combines TRBV7-9 with TRBJ1-2, with D perhaps matching TRBD1 (5 bases). The CDR3 has 13 amino acids. V was cut by 5 bases and J by 4 bases, with 11 bases left in between. The germline V gene encodes CDR1 SEHNR and CDR2 FQNEAQ (reference sequence). CDR3 residues: CASSERGGYGYTF. CDR3 DNA sequence: TGTGCCAGCAGCGAAAGGGGTGGCTATGGCTACACCTTC.

This clone was seen a few times. The CDR3 DNA follows: TGTGCCAGCAGCTTACCAACACAAGAGACCCAGTACTTC. Protein sequence: CASSLPTQETQYF. The chain employs TRBV7-9 and TRBJ2-5; D gene ambiguous. This CDR3 contains 13 residues. CDR1 is SEHNR, CDR2 FQNEAQ, per germline (reference sequence). V gave up 2 bases and J gave up 2 bases, with 6 bases separating them.